These 20 T cell receptor beta chains share one sample of origin, sequenced in a study of a mutant IDH1 vaccine in newly diagnosed glioma. Assay: immunoSEQ multiplex PCR; the TCRdb copy retains only in-frame clones and omits some. The sample has about 98,000 clones; roughly 90% are singletons. As to time point: baseline, week 1 (first vaccination visit). Treatment in this sample: pre-vaccination baseline after standard-of-care therapy. This material consisted of PBMCs, taken from a glioma patient treated with radiotherapy, temozolomide or both. Source of these receptors: a woman between 50 and 59 years old with glioma.

In its sample, this clone was seen once. V is TRBV6-1 and J is TRBJ2-1; the match to TRBD2 covers 7 bases. CDR1 is MNHNS and CDR2 is SASEGT in the germline V gene. The CDR3 runs 14 residues. V dropped 3 bases and J dropped 4; count of bases not matched to a gene: 3. The CDR3 DNA reads as TGTGCCAGCAGTGACGGACTAGTATACAATGAGCAGTTCTTC. Its translation: CASSDGLVYNEQFF.

This chain connects TRBV2 to TRBJ1-6; D gene ambiguous. V gave up 1 base and J gave up 7 bases, with 11 bases separating them. This CDR3 spans 15 amino acids. Looked up from germline, CDR1 is SNHLY and CDR2 is FYNNEI. The CDR3 loop reads CASSEGLGANSPLHF. CDR3 in DNA: TGTGCCAGCAGTGAAGGCCTAGGTGCGAATTCACCCCTCCACTTT.

V is TRBV9 and J is TRBJ2-7, with 9 bases identical to TRBD1. CDR1 SGDLS and CDR2 YYNGEE come from the germline V gene. There are 16 residues in the CDR3. With 3 bases clipped from V and 6 bases from J, the junction kept 13 bases outside the gene matches. The CDR3 sequence: CASSAMTGTGMIEQYF. In nucleotides, the CDR3 is TGTGCCAGCAGCGCTATGACCGGGACAGGGATGATCGAGCAGTACTTC.

In its sample, this clone was seen once. CDR3 DNA sequence: TGTGCCAGCAGCCTAAGGTCCTACAATGAGCAGTTCTTC. It yields the protein CASSLRSYNEQFF. This chain links TRBV5-4 with TRBJ2-1; D not certain. The ends were cut back, 4 bases at V and 1 base at J, with 6 bases in the middle. The CDR3 has 13 amino acids. Germline CDR1 and CDR2: SGHNT and YYREEE (reference sequence).

The V gene is TRBV6-5, the J gene TRBJ1-1; D is ambiguous. CDR3 size: 13 residues. Germline CDR1 and CDR2: MNHEY and SVGAGI. Trimming took 5 bases from V and 0 from J, leaving 7 bases between them. DNA of the CDR3: TGTGCCAGCAGTGAAGTTATGAACACTGAAGCTTTCTTT. Residues: CASSEVMNTEAFF.

The chain links TRBV14 to TRBJ2-1; 10 bases map to TRBD2. Germline V gene sequence: CDR1 SGHDN, CDR2 FVKESK. The CDR3 is made up of 17 amino acids. After removal of 3 bases from V and 7 bases from J, the junction contained 12 bases not matched to a gene. DNA for the CDR3: TGTGCCAGCAGCCAGGGCATAGCGGGAGGTTATTCGAATGAGCAGTTCTTC. Its protein is CASSQGIAGGYSNEQFF.

J is TRBJ1-1 and V is TRBV18; unclear D gene. V was cut by 0 bases and J by 10 bases, with 12 bases left in between. CDR3 size: 13 residues. Per the germline V gene, CDR1 is KGHSH and CDR2 is LQKENI. CDR3 bases: TGTGCCAGCTCACCACCGCTACAGCGGGGAGCTTTCTTT. This translates into CASSPPLQRGAFF.

This chain links TRBV28 with TRBJ2-7, with 7 nucleotides matching TRBD2. Per germline, CDR1 MDHEN and CDR2 SYDVKM. CDR3 length: 16 amino acids. Germline trimming cut 2 bases from V and 3 bases from J; bases unmatched to any gene: 10. CDR3 protein: CASSLLQTSAIYEQYF. The CDR3, as DNA: TGTGCCAGCAGTTTACTTCAAACTAGCGCAATCTACGAGCAGTACTTC. The full variable domain, with the rest looked up from reference TRBV28 and TRBJ2-7, is DVKVTQSSRYLVKRTGEKVFLECVQDMDHENMFWYRQDPGLGLRLIYFSYDVKMKEKGDIPEGYSVSREKKERFSLILESASTNQTSMYLCASSLLQTSAIYEQYFGPGTRLTVT.

This clone has only one observation. The chain combines TRBV27 with TRBJ2-1; D is ambiguous. CDR1 and CDR2 (germline): MNHEY, SMNVEV (reference sequence). Trimming shortened V by 6 bases and J by 7 bases, and 19 bases separated the two germline ends. This CDR3 is 15 amino acids long. The CDR3: CASRVRGRLPNEQFF. The CDR3 coding sequence is TGTGCCAGCAGAGTCCGAGGTCGTCTGCCGAATGAGCAGTTCTTC.

The rearrangement links TRBV6-5 to TRBJ2-5; D is unclear. With 0 bases removed from V and 5 bases from J, the gap between germline ends came to 16 bases. Per germline, CDR1 MNHEY and CDR2 SVGAGI. The CDR3 totals 16 residues. The CDR3 here is CASSYSRRPTWETQYF. The DNA for the CDR3 is TGTGCCAGCAGTTACTCACGCCGACCGACATGGGAGACCCAGTACTTC.

The chain joins TRBV9 to TRBJ1-2; no reliable D call. Per germline, CDR1 SGDLS and CDR2 YYNGEE. Trimming cost V 4 bases and J 4 bases, with 8 bases left between them. This CDR3 contains 12 residues. This CDR3 reads CASSPRAYGYTF. CDR3 in DNA: TGTGCCAGCAGCCCGCGGGCCTATGGCTACACCTTC.

This chain links TRBV4-1 with TRBJ2-3; TRBD2 matches 12 bases. V dropped 2 bases and J dropped 14; count of bases not matched to a gene: 5. The CDR3 runs to 13 residues. Germline lookup yields CDR1 MGHRA and CDR2 YSYEKL. The CDR3 loop is CASSQPLAGGLYF. DNA of the CDR3: TGCGCCAGCAGCCAACCACTAGCGGGAGGCCTGTATTTT.

The chain is built from TRBV5-4 and TRBJ2-1, with a weak D call TRBD1 (6 bases). The CDR3 contains 15 residues. CDR1 is SGHNT, CDR2 YYREEE, per germline (reference sequence). The V and J ends lost 0 bases and 0 bases respectively, with 7 bases between them. CDR3 sequence (DNA): TGTGCCAGCAGCTTGGGGGGGCTCTCCTACAATGAGCAGTTCTTC. This translates into CASSLGGLSYNEQFF.

This rearrangement joins TRBV5-1 to TRBJ2-2; possible D gene TRBD1, 5 bases. With 3 bases removed from V and 1 base from J, the gap between germline ends came to 7 bases. The CDR3 spans 14 residues. Germline V CDR1 and CDR2: SGHRS, YFSETQ. The CDR3 protein is CASSSTGNTGELFF. The CDR3 bases are TGCGCCAGCAGCTCTACAGGGAACACCGGGGAGCTGTTTTTT.

The chain combines TRBV9 with TRBJ2-1; 8 bases map to TRBD2. This CDR3 has 16 amino acids. V shed 3 bases, J shed 2 bases, and the junction held 7 bases outside the gene matches. Germline assignment: CDR1 SGDLS and CDR2 YYNGEE. CDR3 DNA: TGTGCCAGCAGCGATAGGACTAGCAACCCCTACAATGAGCAGTTCTTC. It is translated as CASSDRTSNPYNEQFF. Together with reference TRBV9 and TRBJ2-1, the CDR3 gives the full variable domain: DSGVTQTPKHLITATGQRVTLRCSPRSGDLSVYWYQQSLDQGLQFLIQYYNGEERAKGNILERFSAQQFPDLHSELNLSSLELGDSALYFCASSDRTSNPYNEQFFGPGTRLTVL.

This chain links TRBV7-3 with TRBJ2-2, with D perhaps being TRBD1 or TRBD2 (6 bases each). V was shortened by 7 bases and J by 4 bases, with 16 bases between the two germline ends. Per germline, CDR1 SGHTA and CDR2 FQGTGA. The CDR3 length is 15 residues. DNA of the CDR3: TGTGCCAGCAAGACTACAGGGACTTCCACCGGGGAGCTGTTTTTT. Translated, it gives CASKTTGTSTGELFF.

This clone was found a few times. The chain has TRBV5-1 and TRBJ2-6; D call uncertain. The CDR3 contains 16 residues. V was clipped by 0 bases and J by 1 base, with 8 bases between them. Germline V gene data show CDR1 as SGHRS and CDR2 as YFSETQ. The CDR3 DNA sequence: TGCGCCAGCAGCTTGGTAGGCAGTTCTGGGGCCAACGTCCTGACTTTC. Amino acids: CASSLVGSSGANVLTF.

This clone was observed a single time. The gene calls are TRBV9 and TRBJ2-1, with D perhaps matching TRBD1 or TRBD2 (5 bases each). The CDR3 length is 16 residues. Trimming pared 0 bases from V and 1 base from J, leaving 11 bases between. Per the germline V gene, CDR1 is SGDLS and CDR2 is YYNGEE. This chain's CDR3 is CASSVVGDVSYNEQFF. Here the CDR3 DNA reads TGTGCCAGCAGCGTAGTAGGGGACGTATCCTACAATGAGCAGTTCTTC.

In its sample, this clone was seen once. The J gene is TRBJ2-1, the V gene TRBV6-1; maybe TRBD2 (5 bases). Germline-derived CDR1 and CDR2 are MNHNS and SASEGT. CDR3 length: 15 amino acids. The V end lost 5 bases, the J end lost 2 bases, and 13 bases lay between the germline ends. The DNA for the CDR3 is TGTGCCAGCAGTCCGCGATCTAGCCCCTACAATGAGCAGTTCTTC. Protein product: CASSPRSSPYNEQFF.

This chain uses TRBV19 with TRBJ1-2, with TRBD1 matching 7 bases. The CDR3 runs 13 residues. CDR1 LNHDA and CDR2 SQIVND come from the germline V gene (reference sequence). The V and J ends lost 5 bases and 3 bases, in that order; junction bases with no gene match: 3. CDR3 nucleotide sequence: TGTGCCAGTAGTTTCAGGGGGGACTATGGCTACACCTTC. Its protein product is CASSFRGDYGYTF.